These 15 T cell receptor beta chains came from one sample sequenced in a study of blood T cell repertoires in COVID-19 (dated by TCRdb to between 2020 and 2021). Library generation was performed with the immunoSEQ multiplex PCR assay. TCRdb carries this immuneACCESS record with in-frame sequences only. Its versions omit some clonotypes, under half of them owing to an unresolved V gene in the studies checked, with the rest unexplained. The sample table lists approximately 69,000 clones, roughly 79% of them with a count of one. 20% of the sample is taken by the ten largest. The sample consisted of peripheral blood. The source of these receptors is a woman in her 70s with acute or convalescent COVID-19.

Here the CDR3 DNA reads TGTGCCAGCAGCTTACGGCAGGGGGCAGAAAAACTGTTTTTT. Protein: CASSLRQGAEKLFF. The chain carries TRBV7-9 and TRBJ1-4; 8 bases agree with TRBD1. The V gene's germline CDR1 is SEHNR and CDR2 FQNEAQ (reference sequence). CDR3 size: 14 residues. With V trimmed by 2 bases and J by 8 bases, 4 bases remained unmatched.

The chain recombines TRBV5-1 with TRBJ1-6; 7 bases are shared with TRBD1. The ends lost 1 base at V and 7 bases at J; junction bases unmatched: 8. This CDR3 spans 16 amino acids. Germline-derived CDR1 and CDR2 are SGHRS and YFSETQ. The CDR3: CASSLFGTDLNSPLHF. The CDR3 bases are TGCGCCAGCAGCTTGTTCGGGACAGACTTAAATTCACCCCTCCACTTT.

This clone was seen a single time. The chain links TRBV11-2 to TRBJ2-7, with D uncertain. The V and J ends lost 4 bases and 7 bases respectively, with 11 bases between them. The germline V gene has CDR1 SGHAT and CDR2 FQNNGV. The CDR3 consists of 12 residues. The CDR3 protein is CASSSTPGEQYF. The CDR3, as DNA: TGTGCCAGCAGCTCTACCCCTGGTGAGCAGTACTTC.

The genes are TRBV6-2 or TRBV6-3 and TRBJ1-5, with D unclear. V shed 5 bases and J shed 2 bases, with 16 bases lying between them. The CDR3 loop spans 16 amino acids. Germline V gene sequence: CDR1 MNHEY, CDR2 SVGEGT. CDR3 loop: CASSPRSPGGNQPQHF. CDR3 coding DNA: TGTGCCAGCAGTCCCCGATCCCCAGGCGGCAATCAGCCCCAGCATTTT.

This chain connects TRBV11-2 to TRBJ2-3; TRBD2 agrees at 16 bases. Germline V lookup: CDR1 SGHAT, CDR2 FQNNGV. The CDR3 has 17 amino acids. The J segment lost 1 base and the V segment lost 5 bases, leaving 3 bases of the junction unmatched. CDR3 region: CASSLGLAGGGTDTQYF. The CDR3 region has the DNA TGTGCCAGCAGCCTGGGACTAGCGGGAGGGGGCACAGATACGCAGTATTTT.

This clone was seen a single time. This rearrangement joins TRBV3-1 (or the pseudogene TRBV3-2) to TRBJ2-1; the match to TRBD2 covers 12 bases. The CDR3 is 17 amino acids. Germline loops: CDR1 LGHDT, CDR2 YNNKEL (reference sequence). Losses at the gene ends were 3 bases for V and 3 bases for J; bases not matched to a gene: 6. CDR3 sequence (DNA): TGTGCCAGCAGCCACCCTAGCGGGAGGGCCGGCTACAATGAGCAGTTCTTC. Protein product: CASSHPSGRAGYNEQFF.

V usage is TRBV19 and J usage is TRBJ2-7; 7 bases fit TRBD1. Trimming at V came to 3 bases and at J to 2 bases, leaving 7 bases not matched to a gene. CDR3 length: 15 residues. Germline V gives CDR1 LNHDA, CDR2 SQIVND (reference sequence). The CDR3 is CASSIRDSPAYEQYF. CDR3 DNA: TGTGCCAGTAGTATTCGGGACAGTCCAGCCTACGAGCAGTACTTC.

J is TRBJ2-7 and V is TRBV27, with TRBD2 identical over 7 bases. The CDR3 covers 13 residues. V gave up 8 bases and J gave up 7 bases; unmatched junction bases: 11. In germline, CDR1 is MNHEY, CDR2 SMNVEV (reference sequence). The CDR3, as DNA: TGTGCCAGCTTTAAAGCGGGGTCCCTGGAGCAGTACTTC. Amino acid sequence: CASFKAGSLEQYF.

The chain employs TRBV7-8 and TRBJ2-2, with TRBD2 matching 7 bases. The V gene's germline CDR1 is SGHVS and CDR2 FQNEAQ. With V trimmed by 6 bases and J by 5 bases, 6 bases remained unmatched. The CDR3 spans 14 residues. The CDR3 sequence is CASRGLELTGELFF. CDR3 DNA: TGTGCCAGCAGAGGACTAGAGCTTACCGGGGAGCTGTTTTTT.

This chain joins TRBV5-1 and TRBJ2-7; TRBD2 is a possible D gene (5 bases). V dropped 4 bases and J dropped 3 bases, with 11 bases sitting between them. The CDR3 totals 13 residues. Looked up from germline, CDR1 is SGHRS and CDR2 is YFSETQ. Written as DNA, the CDR3 is TGCGCCAGCAGCCATGGACTGAACTACGAGCAGTACTTC. Its protein is CASSHGLNYEQYF.

CDR3 sequence reads: CASRQQGAGNTEAFF. Here the CDR3 DNA reads TGTGCCAGCAGACAACAGGGGGCTGGGAACACTGAAGCTTTCTTT. The chain joins TRBV7-9 to TRBJ1-1; TRBD1 agrees at 9 bases. After removal of 6 bases from V and 1 base from J, the junction contained 6 bases not matched to a gene. Germline V CDR1 and CDR2: SEHNR, FQNEAQ (reference sequence). The CDR3 extends over 15 amino acids.

V gene TRBV3-1 (or the pseudogene TRBV3-2) combines with J gene TRBJ2-7; D remains unclear. Trimming removed 3 bases from V and 2 bases from J, with 8 bases in between. This CDR3 is 13 amino acids long. In germline, CDR1 is LGHDT, CDR2 YNNKEL (reference sequence). In DNA, the CDR3 is TGTGCCAGCAGCCAGAGGTTACCCTACGAGCAGTACTTC. Protein product: CASSQRLPYEQYF.

This clone was counted only a few times. One end of the junction varies from germline; a read error may be responsible. V usage is TRBV18 and J usage is TRBJ1-5; tentatively, D is TRBD1 (6 bases). The CDR3 extends over 14 amino acids. The germline V gene encodes CDR1 KGHSH and CDR2 LQKENI. The CDR3 protein is CASSPQGGDQPQHF. The CDR3 bases are TGTGCCAGCTCTCCACAGGGAGGGGATCAGCCCCAGCATTTT.

The chain combines TRBV14 with TRBJ1-2; D might be TRBD1 (6 bases). V lost 1 base and J 3 bases, leaving 12 bases between the germline ends. The CDR3 consists of 15 residues. The V gene's germline CDR1 is SGHDN and CDR2 FVKESK. The chain's CDR3 is CASSQVGRGDYGYTF. Here the CDR3 DNA reads TGTGCCAGCAGCCAAGTCGGCAGGGGTGACTATGGCTACACCTTC.

This rearrangement joins TRBV5-1 to TRBJ2-2, with D perhaps matching TRBD1 (5 bases). The CDR3 extends over 15 amino acids. From germline, CDR1 is SGHRS and CDR2 YFSETQ. V gave up 7 bases and J gave up 0 bases, with 13 bases separating them. The DNA of the CDR3 is TGCGCCAGCCACTCCAGGGCCACGAACACCGGGGAGCTGTTTTTT. It yields the protein CASHSRATNTGELFF.